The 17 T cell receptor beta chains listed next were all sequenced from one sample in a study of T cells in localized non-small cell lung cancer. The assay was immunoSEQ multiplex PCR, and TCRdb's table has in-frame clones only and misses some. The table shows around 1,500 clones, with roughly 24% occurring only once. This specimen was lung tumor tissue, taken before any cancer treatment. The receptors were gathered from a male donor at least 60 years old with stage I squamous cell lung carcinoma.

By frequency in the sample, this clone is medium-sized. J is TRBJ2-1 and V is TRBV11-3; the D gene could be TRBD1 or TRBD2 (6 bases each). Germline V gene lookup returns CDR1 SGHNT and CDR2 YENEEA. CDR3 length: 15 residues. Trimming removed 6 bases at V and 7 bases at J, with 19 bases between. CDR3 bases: TGTGCCAGCAGTTCAGACAGGAGGGACTGGAATGAGCAGTTCTTC. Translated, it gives CASSSDRRDWNEQFF. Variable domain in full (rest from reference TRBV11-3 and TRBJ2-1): EAGVVQSPRYKIIEKKQPVAFWCNPISGHNTLYWYLQNLGQGPELLIRYENEEAVDDSQLPKDRFSAERLKGVDSTLKIQPAELGDSAVYLCASSSDRRDWNEQFFGPGTRLTVL.

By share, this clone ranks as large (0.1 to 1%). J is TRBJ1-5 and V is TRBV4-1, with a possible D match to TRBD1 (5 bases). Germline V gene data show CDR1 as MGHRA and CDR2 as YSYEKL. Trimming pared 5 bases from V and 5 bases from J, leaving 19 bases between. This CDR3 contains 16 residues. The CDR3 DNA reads TGCGCCAGCAGCGCAATGCCTGGGGGGGGATATCAGCCCCAGCATTTT. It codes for CASSAMPGGGYQPQHF.

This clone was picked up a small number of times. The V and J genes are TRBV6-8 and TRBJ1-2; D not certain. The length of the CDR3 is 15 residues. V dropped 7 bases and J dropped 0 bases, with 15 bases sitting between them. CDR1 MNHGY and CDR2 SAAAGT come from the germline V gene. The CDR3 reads CASTPWGEANYGYTF. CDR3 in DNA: TGTGCCAGCACCCCCTGGGGAGAAGCTAACTATGGCTACACCTTC.

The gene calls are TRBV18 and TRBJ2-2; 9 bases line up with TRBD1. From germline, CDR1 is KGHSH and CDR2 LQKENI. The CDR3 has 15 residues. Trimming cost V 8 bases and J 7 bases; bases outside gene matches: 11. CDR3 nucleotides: TGTGCCAGCACGCTCCAAGGACAGGGGATCGGGGAGCTGTTTTTT. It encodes CASTLQGQGIGELFF.

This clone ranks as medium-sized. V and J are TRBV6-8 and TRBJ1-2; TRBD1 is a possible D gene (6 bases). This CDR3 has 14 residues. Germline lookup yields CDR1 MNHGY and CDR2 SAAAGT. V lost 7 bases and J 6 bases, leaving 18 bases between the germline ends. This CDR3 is CASNAGGLANGYTF. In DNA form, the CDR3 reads TGTGCCAGCAACGCGGGGGGCTTGGCGAATGGCTACACCTTC.

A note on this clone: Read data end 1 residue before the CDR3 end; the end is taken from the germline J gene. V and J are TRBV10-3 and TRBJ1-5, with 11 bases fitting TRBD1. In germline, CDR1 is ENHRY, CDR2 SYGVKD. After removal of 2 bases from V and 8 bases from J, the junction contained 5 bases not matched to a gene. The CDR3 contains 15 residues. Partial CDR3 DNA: TGTGCCATCAGTGAGGTTGGGACAGGGGGGAAGCCCCAGCAT. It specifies CAISEVGTGGKPQH. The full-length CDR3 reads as CAISEVGTGGKPQHF.

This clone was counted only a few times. This CDR3 reads CSVGTGASYEQYF. CDR3 sequence (DNA): TGCAGCGTCGGGACAGGTGCCTCCTACGAGCAGTACTTC. The chain carries TRBV29-1 and TRBJ2-7; 8 bases match TRBD1. V lost 6 bases to trimming and J lost 0 bases; unmatched junction nucleotides: 4. CDR1 SQVTM and CDR2 ANQGSEA come from the germline V gene. The CDR3 loop spans 13 amino acids.

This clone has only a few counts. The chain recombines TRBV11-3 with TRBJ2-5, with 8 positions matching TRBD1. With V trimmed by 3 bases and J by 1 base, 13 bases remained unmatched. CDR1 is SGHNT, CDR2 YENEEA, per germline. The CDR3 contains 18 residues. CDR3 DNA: TGTGCCAGCAGCTTGGGACGGGGGTCAGGGGGCTTCCAAGAGACCCAGTACTTC. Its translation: CASSLGRGSGGFQETQYF.

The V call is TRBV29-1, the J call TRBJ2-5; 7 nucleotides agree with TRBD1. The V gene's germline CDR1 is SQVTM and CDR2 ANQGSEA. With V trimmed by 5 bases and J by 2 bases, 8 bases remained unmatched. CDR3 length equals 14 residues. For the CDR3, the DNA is TGCAGCGTTAAAAAAGGGGGCACACAAGAGACCCAGTACTTC. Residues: CSVKKGGTQETQYF.

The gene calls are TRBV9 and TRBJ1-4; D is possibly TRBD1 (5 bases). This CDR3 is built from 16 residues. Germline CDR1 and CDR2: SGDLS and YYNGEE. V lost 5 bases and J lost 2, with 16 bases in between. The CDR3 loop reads CASSDVVGETNEKLFF. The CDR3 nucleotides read TGTGCCAGCAGTGATGTGGTGGGGGAGACTAATGAAAAACTGTTTTTT.

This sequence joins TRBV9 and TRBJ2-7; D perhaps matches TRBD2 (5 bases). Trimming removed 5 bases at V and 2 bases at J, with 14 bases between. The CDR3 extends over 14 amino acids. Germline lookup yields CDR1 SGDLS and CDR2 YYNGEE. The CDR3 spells CASSERASPYEQYF. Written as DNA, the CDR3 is TGTGCCAGCAGTGAGAGGGCGAGTCCCTACGAGCAGTACTTC. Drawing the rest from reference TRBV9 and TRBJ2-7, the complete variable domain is DSGVTQTPKHLITATGQRVTLRCSPRSGDLSVYWYQQSLDQGLQFLIQYYNGEERAKGNILERFSAQQFPDLHSELNLSSLELGDSALYFCASSERASPYEQYFGPGTRLTVT.

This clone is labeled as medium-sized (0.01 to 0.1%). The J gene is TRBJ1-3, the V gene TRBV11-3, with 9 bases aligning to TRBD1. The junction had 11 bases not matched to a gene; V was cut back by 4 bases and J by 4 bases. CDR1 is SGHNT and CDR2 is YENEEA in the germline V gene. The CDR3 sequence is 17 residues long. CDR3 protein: CASSSGQGVFSGNTIYF. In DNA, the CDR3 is TGTGCCAGCAGCTCGGGACAGGGAGTATTTTCAGGAAACACCATATATTTT. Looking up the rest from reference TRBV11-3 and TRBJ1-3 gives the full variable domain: EAGVVQSPRYKIIEKKQPVAFWCNPISGHNTLYWYLQNLGQGPELLIRYENEEAVDDSQLPKDRFSAERLKGVDSTLKIQPAELGDSAVYLCASSSGQGVFSGNTIYFGEGSWLTVV.

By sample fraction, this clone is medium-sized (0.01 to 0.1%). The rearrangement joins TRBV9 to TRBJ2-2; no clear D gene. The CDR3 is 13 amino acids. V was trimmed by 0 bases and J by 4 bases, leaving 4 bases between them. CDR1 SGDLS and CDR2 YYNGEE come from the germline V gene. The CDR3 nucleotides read TGTGCCAGCAGCGTAGCTTTCACCGGGGAGCTGTTTTTT. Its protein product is CASSVAFTGELFF.

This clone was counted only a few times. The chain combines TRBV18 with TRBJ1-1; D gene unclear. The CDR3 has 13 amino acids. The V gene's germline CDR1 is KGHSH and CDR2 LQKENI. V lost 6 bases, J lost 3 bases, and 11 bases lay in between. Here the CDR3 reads CASSFMSDTEAFF. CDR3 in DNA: TGTGCCAGCTCGTTTATGAGCGACACTGAAGCTTTCTTT.

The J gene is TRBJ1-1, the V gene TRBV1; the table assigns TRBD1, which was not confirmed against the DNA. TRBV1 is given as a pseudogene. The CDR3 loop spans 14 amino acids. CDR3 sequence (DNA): TGCGCCAGCAGCCAAGGGACAGGGATAACTGAAGCTTTCTTT. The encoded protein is CASSQGTGITEAFF.

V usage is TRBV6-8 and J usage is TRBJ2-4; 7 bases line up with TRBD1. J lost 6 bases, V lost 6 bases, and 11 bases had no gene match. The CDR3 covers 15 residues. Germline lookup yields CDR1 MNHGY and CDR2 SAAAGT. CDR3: CASSPVDRDTNIQYF. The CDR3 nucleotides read TGTGCCAGCAGCCCAGTTGACAGGGATACAAACATTCAGTACTTC.

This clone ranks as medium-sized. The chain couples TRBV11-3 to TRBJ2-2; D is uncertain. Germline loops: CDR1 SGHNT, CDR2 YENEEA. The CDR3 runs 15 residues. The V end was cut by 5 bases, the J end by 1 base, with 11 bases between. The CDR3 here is CASSPARQNTGELFF. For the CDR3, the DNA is TGTGCCAGCAGCCCCGCGAGACAGAACACCGGGGAGCTGTTTTTT.